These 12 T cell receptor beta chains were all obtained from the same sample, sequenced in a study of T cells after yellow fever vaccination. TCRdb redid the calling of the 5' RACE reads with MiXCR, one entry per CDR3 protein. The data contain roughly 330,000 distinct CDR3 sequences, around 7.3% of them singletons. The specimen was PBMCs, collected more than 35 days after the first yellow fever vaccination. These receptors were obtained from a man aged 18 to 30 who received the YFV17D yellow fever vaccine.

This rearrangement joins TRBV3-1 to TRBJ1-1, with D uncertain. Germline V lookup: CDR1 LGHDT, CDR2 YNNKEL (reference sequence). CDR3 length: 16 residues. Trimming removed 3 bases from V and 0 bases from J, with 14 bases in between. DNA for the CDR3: TGTGCCAGCAGCCAGGAGATAGGGAAAATGAACACTGAAGCTTTCTTT. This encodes CASSQEIGKMNTEAFF.

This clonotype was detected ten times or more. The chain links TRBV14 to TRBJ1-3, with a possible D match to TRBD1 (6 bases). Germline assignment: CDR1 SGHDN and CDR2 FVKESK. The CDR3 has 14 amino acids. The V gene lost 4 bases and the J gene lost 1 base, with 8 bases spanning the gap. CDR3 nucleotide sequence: TGTGCCAGCAGCCTCACAGGGTCTGGAAACACCATATATTTT. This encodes CASSLTGSGNTIYF.

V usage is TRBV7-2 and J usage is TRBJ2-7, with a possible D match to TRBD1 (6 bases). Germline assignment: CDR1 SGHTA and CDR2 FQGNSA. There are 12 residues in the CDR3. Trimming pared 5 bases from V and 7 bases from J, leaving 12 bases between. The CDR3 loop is CASSPQGREQYF. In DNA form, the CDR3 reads TGTGCCAGCAGCCCACAGGGAAGAGAGCAGTACTTC.

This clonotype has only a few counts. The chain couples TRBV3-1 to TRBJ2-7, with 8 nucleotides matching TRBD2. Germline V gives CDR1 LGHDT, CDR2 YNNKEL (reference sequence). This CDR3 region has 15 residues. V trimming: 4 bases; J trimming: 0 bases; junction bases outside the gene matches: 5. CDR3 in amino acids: CASSRRGGISYEQYV. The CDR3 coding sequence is TGTGCCAGCAGCCGACGGGGGGGGATCTCCTACGAGCAGTACGTC.

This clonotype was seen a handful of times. The CDR3 bases are TGTGCCAGCAGCCGAGGGGCTGAAGCCGGGGAGACCCAGTACTTC. As protein: CASSRGAEAGETQYF. J is TRBJ2-5 and V is TRBV7-3, with D possibly called TRBD1 or TRBD2 (5 bases each). The CDR3 is 15 residues long. V was cut by 5 bases and J by 5 bases, with 18 bases left in between. Germline V gives CDR1 SGHTA, CDR2 FQGTGA.

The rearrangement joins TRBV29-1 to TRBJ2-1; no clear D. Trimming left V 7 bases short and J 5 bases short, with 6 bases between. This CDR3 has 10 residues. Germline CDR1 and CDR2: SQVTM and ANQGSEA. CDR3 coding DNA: TGCAGCGCATACGACAATGAGCAGTTCTTC. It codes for CSAYDNEQFF.

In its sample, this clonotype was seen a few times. The CDR3 here is CAWRDEKGAGNTIYF. CDR3 coding DNA: TGTGCCTGGAGGGATGAAAAGGGGGCTGGAAACACCATATATTTT. J is TRBJ1-3 and V is TRBV30; D may be TRBD1 (6 bases). The germline V gene encodes CDR1 GTSNPN and CDR2 SVGIG (reference sequence). CDR3 length: 15 residues. V lost 3 bases and J 2 bases, leaving 14 bases between the germline ends.

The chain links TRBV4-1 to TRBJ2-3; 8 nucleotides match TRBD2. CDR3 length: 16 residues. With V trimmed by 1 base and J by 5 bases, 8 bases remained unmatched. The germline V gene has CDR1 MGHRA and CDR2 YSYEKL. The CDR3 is CASSQVPAGVKDTQYF. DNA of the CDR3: TGCGCCAGCAGCCAAGTTCCAGCGGGGGTAAAAGATACGCAGTATTTT.

This chain's CDR3 is CSPSTSGETQYF. The CDR3, as DNA: TGCAGTCCCTCGACAAGCGGAGAGACCCAGTACTTC. This chain joins TRBV20-1 and TRBJ2-5, with D possibly matching TRBD2 (5 bases). CDR3 length: 12 residues. Between the trimmed V and J ends, which lost 8 bases and 4 bases, there was a span of 14 bases. Germline loops: CDR1 DFQATT, CDR2 SNEGSKA (reference sequence).

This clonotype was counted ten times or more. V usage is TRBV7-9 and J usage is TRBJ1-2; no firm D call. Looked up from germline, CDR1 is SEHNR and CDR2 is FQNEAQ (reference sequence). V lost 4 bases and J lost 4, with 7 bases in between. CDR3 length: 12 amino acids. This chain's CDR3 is CASSSGSYGYTF. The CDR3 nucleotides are TGTGCCAGCAGCTCCGGGTCCTATGGCTACACCTTC.

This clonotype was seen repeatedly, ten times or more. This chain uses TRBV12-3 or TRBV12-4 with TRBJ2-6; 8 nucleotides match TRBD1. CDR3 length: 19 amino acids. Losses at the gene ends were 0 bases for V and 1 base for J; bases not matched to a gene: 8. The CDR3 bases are TGTGCCAGCAGTTTAGCGCTAGGGGACAGGTTGTCTGGGGCCAACGTCCTGACTTTC. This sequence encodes CASSLALGDRLSGANVLTF.

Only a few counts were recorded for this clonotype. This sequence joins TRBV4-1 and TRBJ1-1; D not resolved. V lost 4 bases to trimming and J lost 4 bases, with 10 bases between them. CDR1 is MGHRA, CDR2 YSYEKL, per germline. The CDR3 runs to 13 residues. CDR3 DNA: TGCGCCAGCAGCCGCAGACGGTCCACTGAAGCTTTCTTT. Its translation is CASSRRRSTEAFF.